The TCR beta chain described here comes from a study of OX40 agonist ivuxolimab in advanced cancers. Whole-study findings and limits: At 0.1 to 3.0 mg/kg and by week 6, clonal expansion occurred in CD4+ and CD8+ blood T cells.

CDR3 length: 11 residues. Germline CDR1 SQVTM, CDR2 ANQGSEA. V lost 3 bases to trimming and J lost 7 bases, with 9 bases between them. TCRdb keeps only in-frame clones here, not all; method: immunoSEQ multiplex PCR. The top ten hold 21% of the sample, which has 30,000 to 40,000 clones, around four fifths seen once. On this clone itself: The target antigen is unknown.

The receptor was isolated from an adult with an advanced solid tumor such as melanoma, head and neck, liver or kidney cancer. The sample here was CD4+ or CD8+ T cells sorted from blood, taken in a trial of the OX40 agonist ivuxolimab. This chain links TRBV29-1 with TRBJ1-2; D is uncertain. CDR3 coding DNA: TGCAGCGTTGAGGCCGGGTTTGGCTACACCTTC. The encoded protein is CSVEAGFGYTF.